The rows below give T cell receptor beta chains drawn from one sample of a study of PD-1 blockade in classical Hodgkin lymphoma. The data were produced by immunoSEQ multiplex PCR, yet TCRdb's version contains in-frame clones alone and is incomplete. The sample contains 84,000 or so clones, about 90% of which appear only once. Source: peripheral blood mononuclear cells (PBMCs), taken before the second cycle of nivolumab. The source of these receptors is a human donor with classical Hodgkin lymphoma. CDR3s include the opening cysteine and the closing phenylalanine or tryptophan. A D gene is named only where the DNA matches it firmly. Part of the rows lack a size; the others show once, few, many or a class for expanded clones.

j_call,v_call,clone_size,d_call,cdr3_nt,cdr3_aa
TRBJ1-1,TRBV5-1,once,.,TGCGCCAGCAGCGGGGGCCCGCCGTTAGGCACTGAAGCTTTCTTT,CASSGGPPLGTEAFF
TRBJ1-2,TRBV30,.,.,TGTGCCTGGAGTGTCCTTAAGGGGGGGCGCGATGGCTACACCTTC,CAWSVLKGGRDGYTF
TRBJ1-1,TRBV2,.,.,TGTGCCAGCAGTGCTACTTTGAACACTGAAGCTTTCTTT,CASSATLNTEAFF
TRBJ2-1,TRBV2,.,TRBD1,TGTGCCAGCAGCATCGACAGGGGGCAGTTTAATGAGCAGTTCTTC,CASSIDRGQFNEQFF
TRBJ2-7,TRBV19,.,.,TGTGCCAGTAGTATAGATAGGGGGACCCCGTCTTACGAGCAGTACTTC,CASSIDRGTPSYEQYF
TRBJ2-1,TRBV5-4,.,TRBD2,TGTGCCTCGCGGAGCGGGACCTACAATGAGCAGTTCTTC,CASRSGTYNEQFF
TRBJ2-1,TRBV27,.,.,TGTGCCAGCACCCTAAGTCCGGGAAAGGGGCAGTTCTTC,CASTLSPGKGQFF
TRBJ1-1,TRBV29-1,.,.,TGCAGCGCTACCCTGGGGGGGAACACTGAAGCTTTCTTT,CSATLGGNTEAFF
TRBJ2-3,TRBV5-1,.,TRBD1,TGCGCCAGCTACAGGGGCCCCACAGATACGCAGTATTTT,CASYRGPTDTQYF
TRBJ2-7,TRBV28,.,.,TGTGCCAGCAGTTCCCTTTTACACGGTTACGAGCAGTACTTC,CASSSLLHGYEQYF
TRBJ1-1,TRBV19,.,.,TGTGCCAGTAGTAGGGGGGTTAGCACTGAAGCTTTCTTT,CASSRGVSTEAFF
TRBJ2-1,TRBV4-2,.,.,TGTGCCAGCAGCCAAGATTTAACGGGAGTGGTCTACAATGAGCAGTTCTTC,CASSQDLTGVVYNEQFF
TRBJ2-5,TRBV5-4,.,.,TGTGCCAGCAGCTTGCCGGGGTCCAAAGGGGAGACCCAGTACTTC,CASSLPGSKGETQYF
TRBJ2-7,TRBV7-2,.,TRBD1,TGTGCCAGCAGCTTAGCGAGGGGGCCCCCGGTTCCCTACGAGCAGTACTTC,CASSLARGPPVPYEQYF
TRBJ1-5,TRBV7-9,few,.,TGTGCCAGCAGCCCCCTATCAGGACAGCCCCAGCATTTT,CASSPLSGQPQHF
TRBJ2-5,TRBV4-1,.,TRBD2,TGCGCCGACCCCCCGAGGACTAGCGGGAGGGTCCCTCAAGAGACCCAGTACTTC,CADPPRTSGRVPQETQYF
TRBJ2-3,TRBV14,once,TRBD1,TGTGCCAGCAGCTCCAAGGTCGGGACAGGGACGCAGTATTTT,CASSSKVGTGTQYF
TRBJ1-1,TRBV14,.,.,TGTGCCAGCAGCCAAGCTTTGGGTGGGACTGAAGCTTTCTTT,CASSQALGGTEAFF
TRBJ2-3,TRBV7-3,.,TRBD2,TGTGCCAGCAGCCCCAGACTAGCGGGTCCGTGGGATACGCAGTATTTT,CASSPRLAGPWDTQYF
TRBJ2-5,TRBV28,.,.,TGTGCCAGCAGTACAAGCGGTCAAGAGACCCAGTACTTC,CASSTSGQETQYF
TRBJ1-4,TRBV5-6,.,TRBD1,TGTGCCAGCAGCCCGGACAGGGTTTTCGAAAAACTGTTTTTT,CASSPDRVFEKLFF
TRBJ2-7,TRBV10-3,.,TRBD2,TGTGCCATCCGCCCTAGCGGCTATTCCTACGAGCAGTACTTC,CAIRPSGYSYEQYF
TRBJ1-1,TRBV10-1,.,TRBD1,TGCGCCAGCAGTGAGTCGACAGGGGGCGGCTTAATGAACACTGAAGCTTTCTTT,CASSESTGGGLMNTEAFF
TRBJ2-7,TRBV5-5,once,.,TGTGCCAGCAGCTCTTGGGAGCGGTCCAACTCCTACGAGCAGTACTTC,CASSSWERSNSYEQYF
TRBJ1-1,TRBV18,.,.,TGTGCCAGCTCACCCCTAGAGAGTCTCCTAATGAACACTGAAGCTTTCTTT,CASSPLESLLMNTEAFF
TRBJ2-7,TRBV28,.,.,TGTGCCAGCAGTCCCGAGGGACTCTTGACCTACGAGCAGTACTTC,CASSPEGLLTYEQYF
TRBJ2-7,TRBV5-8,.,TRBD2,TGTGCCAGCAGTTTATTGGCGGGAGTGGTGGAGCAGTACTTC,CASSLLAGVVEQYF
TRBJ1-1,TRBV7-2,.,.,TGTGCCAGCAGCTTAGCGGTAAGCGATGAAGCTTTCTTT,CASSLAVSDEAFF
TRBJ2-2,TRBV5-1,.,TRBD1,TGCGCCAGCAGCTCAAGGACAGGGGTTACCGGGGAGCTGTTTTTT,CASSSRTGVTGELFF
TRBJ1-1,TRBV27,.,TRBD1,TGTGCCAGCAGTCTGATAGGGACAGTCACTGAAGCTTTCTTT,CASSLIGTVTEAFF
TRBJ1-6,TRBV5-1,.,.,TGCGCCAGCAGCTTGGCGGGGGATGGCTCCTATAATTCACCCCTCCACTTT,CASSLAGDGSYNSPLHF
TRBJ1-4,TRBV6-5,.,.,TGTGCCAGCAGTTACAGTGGGGACGGGGCTAATGAAAAACTGTTTTTT,CASSYSGDGANEKLFF
TRBJ1-2,TRBV5-7,.,.,TGTGCCAGCAGCAAGGACCCGAGGGGGGGCTACACCTTC,CASSKDPRGGYTF
TRBJ1-1,TRBV27,.,.,TGTGCCAGCACCCTCTTGCGGACGGGGAACACTGAAGCTTTCTTT,CASTLLRTGNTEAFF
TRBJ2-7,TRBV7-8,.,.,TGTGCCAGCAGCCGCGACTACGAGCAGTACTTC,CASSRDYEQYF
TRBJ1-5,TRBV7-2,.,.,TGTGCCAGCAGCCCCCTTCAGGCGGGGAAGCCCCAGCATTTT,CASSPLQAGKPQHF
TRBJ2-3,TRBV11-3,.,.,TGTGCCAGCAGCGCAGGACACCTCACAGATACGCAGTATTTT,CASSAGHLTDTQYF
TRBJ1-1,TRBV6-4,once,.,TGTGCCAGCAGTGAGTCAGCAGGACTGAACACTGAAGCTTTCTTT,CASSESAGLNTEAFF
TRBJ1-5,TRBV27,.,.,TGTGCCAGCAGTTCGGGGGCGGGGGGTCAGCCCCAGCATTTT,CASSSGAGGQPQHF
TRBJ1-2,TRBV28,.,.,TGTGCCAGCAGTTTATTGGGGGGTGGCTACACCTTC,CASSLLGGGYTF
TRBJ2-3,TRBV7-8,.,.,TGTGCCAGCAGCCCGAGGTCCGGCTACACAGATACGCAGTATTTT,CASSPRSGYTDTQYF
TRBJ1-4,TRBV4-1,.,.,TGCGCCAGCAGCGATCCGGGACGGACTAATGAAAAACTGTTTTTT,CASSDPGRTNEKLFF
TRBJ2-7,TRBV14,.,TRBD2,TGTGCCAGCAGCCCGCTAGCGGGAGTTAAACAAGGGCAGTACTTC,CASSPLAGVKQGQYF
TRBJ2-4,TRBV25-1,.,.,TGTGCCAGCAGTGGGTCGCTAGGCGAAAACATTCAGTACTTC,CASSGSLGENIQYF
TRBJ2-7,TRBV5-5,.,TRBD1,TGTGCCAGCAGCCTACACTCGGGACAGGGGAGCTACGAGCAGTACTTC,CASSLHSGQGSYEQYF
TRBJ2-7,TRBV11-2,.,.,TGTGCCAGCAGCCCGAATAGTTACGAGCAGTACTTC,CASSPNSYEQYF
TRBJ2-7,TRBV19,.,.,TGTGCCAGTAGTATAAGGGGTGGCGAGCAGTACTTC,CASSIRGGEQYF
TRBJ1-1,TRBV25-1,.,.,TGTGCCAGCATGGGAGAGCGACAGATTAACACTGAAGCTTTCTTT,CASMGERQINTEAFF
TRBJ2-1,TRBV28,.,TRBD2,TGTGCCAGCGTGTACAGGGGACGCGGACTAGCGGGATACAATGAGCAGTTCTTC,CASVYRGRGLAGYNEQFF
TRBJ2-6,TRBV15,.,.,TGTGCCACCAGCAGGAGGGCTGGGGCCAACGTCCTGACTTTC,CATSRRAGANVLTF
TRBJ2-7,TRBV2,.,.,TGTGCCAGGGGAGACAGAGACTACGAGCAGTACTTC,CARGDRDYEQYF
TRBJ1-2,TRBV6-1,.,.,TGTGCCAGCATCTCAAACACCCCCGACTATGGCTACACCTTC,CASISNTPDYGYTF
TRBJ2-7,TRBV7-9,.,.,TGTGCCAGCAGCTTAGTCGGGGGCTCCTACGAGCAGTACTTC,CASSLVGGSYEQYF
TRBJ2-7,TRBV7-3,.,.,TGTGCCAGCAGCTCTCAGGGAAACGAGCAGTACTTC,CASSSQGNEQYF
TRBJ1-1,TRBV28,.,.,TGTGCCAGCAGTTTACTGGGTGCCGAGGAAGCTTTCTTT,CASSLLGAEEAFF
TRBJ1-3,TRBV10-3,once,.,TGTGCCATCAGTGACGGACCTCCATCTGGAAACACCATATATTTT,CAISDGPPSGNTIYF
TRBJ2-2,TRBV29-1,.,.,TGCAGCGTAGCCGGGACCCTCCTCACCGGGGAGCTGTTTTTT,CSVAGTLLTGELFF
TRBJ1-1,TRBV11-3,few,TRBD1,TGTGCCAGCAGCTTAGGTCGATGGGACAGTATGAACACTGAAGCTTTCTTT,CASSLGRWDSMNTEAFF
TRBJ2-7,TRBV2,many,.,TGTGCCAGCACTCGTAGCGACTCCTACGAGCAGTACTTC,CASTRSDSYEQYF
TRBJ2-7,TRBV11-3,.,.,TGTGCCAGCAGCCTCCGGCCACAGAGGGAGCAGTACTTC,CASSLRPQREQYF